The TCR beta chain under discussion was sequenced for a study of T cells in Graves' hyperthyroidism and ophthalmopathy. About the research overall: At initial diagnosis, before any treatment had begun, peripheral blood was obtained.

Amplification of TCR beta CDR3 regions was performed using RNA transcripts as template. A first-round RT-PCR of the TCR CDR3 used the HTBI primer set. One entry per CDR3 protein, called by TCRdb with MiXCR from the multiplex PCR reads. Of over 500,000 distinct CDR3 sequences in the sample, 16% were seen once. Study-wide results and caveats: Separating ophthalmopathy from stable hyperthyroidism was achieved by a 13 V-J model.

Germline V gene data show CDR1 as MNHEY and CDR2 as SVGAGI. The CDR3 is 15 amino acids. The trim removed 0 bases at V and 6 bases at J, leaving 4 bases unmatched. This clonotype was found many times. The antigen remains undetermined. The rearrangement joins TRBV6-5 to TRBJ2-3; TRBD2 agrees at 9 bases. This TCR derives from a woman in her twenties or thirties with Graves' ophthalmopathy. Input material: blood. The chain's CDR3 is CASSYSGLAGDTQYF. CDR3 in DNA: TGTGCCAGCAGTTACTCGGGACTAGCAGGTGATACGCAGTATTTT.